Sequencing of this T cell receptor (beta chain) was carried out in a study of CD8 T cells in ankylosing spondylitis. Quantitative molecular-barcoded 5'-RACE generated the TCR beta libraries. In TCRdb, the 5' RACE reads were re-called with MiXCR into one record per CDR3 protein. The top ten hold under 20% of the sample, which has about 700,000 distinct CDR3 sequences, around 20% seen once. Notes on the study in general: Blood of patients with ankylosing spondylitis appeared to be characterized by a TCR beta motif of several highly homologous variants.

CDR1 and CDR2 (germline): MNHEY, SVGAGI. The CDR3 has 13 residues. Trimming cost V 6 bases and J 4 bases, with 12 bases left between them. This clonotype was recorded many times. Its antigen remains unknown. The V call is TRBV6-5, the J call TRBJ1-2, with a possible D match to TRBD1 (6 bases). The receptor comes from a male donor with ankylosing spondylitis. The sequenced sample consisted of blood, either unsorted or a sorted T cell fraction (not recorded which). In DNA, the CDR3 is TGTGCCAGCAGGACCACAGGGTCCTATGGCTACACCTTC. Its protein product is CASRTTGSYGYTF.